This T cell receptor (beta chain) was recorded in a study of post-analysis software for immune sequencing data. Across the study: Included among the disease courses, which were recorded for the cohort, were relapsing-remitting, secondary progressive and progressive-relapsing multiple sclerosis. Findings and limits, study-wide: Higher frequency in patients than in controls was seen for five TRBV segments, with TRBV5-6, TRBV5-1 and TRBV20-1 among them. Significantly lower normalized Chao1 diversity was seen in multiple sclerosis patients than in controls.

Unique molecular identifiers were carried by the TCR beta cDNA libraries. Out of roughly 1 to 11 million T cells, a few hundred thousand cDNA molecules were generated. TCRdb itself ran the PCR reads through MiXCR, one entry per CDR3 protein. The sample lists 700,000 to 900,000 distinct CDR3 sequences, 46% occurring once. This clonotype occurred a few times. Its antigen is as yet unknown. V was clipped by 1 base and J by 8 bases; unmatched bases: 8. Germline V gene lookup returns CDR1 MGHRA and CDR2 YSYEKL. This CDR3 has 16 residues. The sample consisted of blood. The chain employs TRBV4-1 and TRBJ2-4, with 10 bases matching TRBD2. This sequence was found in a girl aged 5-17 years with multiple sclerosis. CDR3 in amino acids: CASSQAHPTSGHIQYF. The CDR3 DNA reads TGCGCCAGCAGCCAAGCCCACCCGACTAGCGGGCACATTCAGTACTTC.